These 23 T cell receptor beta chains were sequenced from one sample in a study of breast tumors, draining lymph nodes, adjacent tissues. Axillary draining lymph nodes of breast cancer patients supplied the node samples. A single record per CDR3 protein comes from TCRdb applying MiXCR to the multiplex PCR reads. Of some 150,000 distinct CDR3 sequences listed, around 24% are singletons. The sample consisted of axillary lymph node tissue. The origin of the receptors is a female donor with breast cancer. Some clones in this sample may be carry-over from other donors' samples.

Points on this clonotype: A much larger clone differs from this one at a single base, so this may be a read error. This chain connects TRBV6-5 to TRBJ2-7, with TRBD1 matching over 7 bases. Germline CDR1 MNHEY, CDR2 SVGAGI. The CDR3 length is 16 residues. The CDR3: CASSYPLEGAHHEQHF. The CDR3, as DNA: TGTGCCAGCAGTTACCCCCTTGAGGGGGCTCACCACGAGCAGCACTTC.

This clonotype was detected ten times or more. The CDR3 protein is CASRPQNNSPLHF. In DNA form, the CDR3 reads TGTGCCAGCAGACCGCAAAATAATTCACCCCTCCACTTT. The V and J genes are TRBV6-5 and TRBJ1-6, with D hard to call. The V end lost 6 bases, the J end lost 5 bases, and 8 bases lay between the germline ends. Germline V gives CDR1 MNHEY, CDR2 SVGAGI. The CDR3 length is 13 residues.

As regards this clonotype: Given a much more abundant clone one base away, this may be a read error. CDR3 DNA: TGTGCCAGCACCCCAGCGGCCCCCGGTGAGCAGTTCTTC. Amino acids: CASTPAAPGEQFF. This chain connects TRBV12-3 or TRBV12-4 to TRBJ2-1; tentative D call: TRBD2 (5 bases). The germline V and J ends were trimmed by 7 bases and 9 bases, with 16 bases remaining between them. The CDR3 totals 13 residues.

Written as DNA, the CDR3 is TGTGCCAGCAGCCCACAGGGGGGGTCCCAAGAGACCCAGTACTTC. As protein: CASSPQGGSQETQYF. The chain is built from TRBV3-1 and TRBJ2-5, with D perhaps TRBD1 (8 bases). This CDR3 contains 15 residues. Trimming shortened V by 4 bases and J by 1 base, and 13 bases separated the two germline ends. The germline V gene has CDR1 LGHDT and CDR2 YNNKEL (reference sequence).

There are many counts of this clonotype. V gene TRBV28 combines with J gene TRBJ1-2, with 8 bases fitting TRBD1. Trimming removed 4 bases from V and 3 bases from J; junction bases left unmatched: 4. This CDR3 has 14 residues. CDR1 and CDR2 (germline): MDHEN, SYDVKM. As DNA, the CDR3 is TGTGCCAGCAGTTCGGGACAGGCAGACTATGGCTACACCTTC. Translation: CASSSGQADYGYTF.

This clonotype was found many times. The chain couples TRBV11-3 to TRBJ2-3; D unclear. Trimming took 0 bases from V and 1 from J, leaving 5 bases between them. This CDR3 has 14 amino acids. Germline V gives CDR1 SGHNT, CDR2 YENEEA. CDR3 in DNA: TGTGCCAGCAGCTTAGATCCCCGCACAGATACGCAGTATTTT. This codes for CASSLDPRTDTQYF.

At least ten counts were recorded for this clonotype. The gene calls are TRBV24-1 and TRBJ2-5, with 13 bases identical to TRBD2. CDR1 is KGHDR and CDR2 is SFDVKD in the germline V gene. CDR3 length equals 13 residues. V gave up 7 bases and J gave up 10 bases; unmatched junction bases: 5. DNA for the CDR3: TGTGCCACCAGCGGACTAGCGGGAGAACGCCAGTACTTC. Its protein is CATSGLAGERQYF.

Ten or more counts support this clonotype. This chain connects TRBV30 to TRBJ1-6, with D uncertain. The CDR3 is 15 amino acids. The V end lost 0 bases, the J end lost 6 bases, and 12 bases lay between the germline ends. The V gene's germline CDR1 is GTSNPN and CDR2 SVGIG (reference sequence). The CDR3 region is CAWSVQGTLNSPLHF. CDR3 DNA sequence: TGTGCCTGGAGTGTACAAGGAACCCTTAATTCACCCCTCCACTTT.

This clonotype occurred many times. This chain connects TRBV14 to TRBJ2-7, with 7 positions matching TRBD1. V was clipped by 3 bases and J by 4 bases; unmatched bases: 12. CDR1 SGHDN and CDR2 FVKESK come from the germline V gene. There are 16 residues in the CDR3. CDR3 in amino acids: CASSHRQGPISYEQYF. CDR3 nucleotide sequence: TGTGCCAGCAGCCATCGACAGGGCCCGATTTCGTACGAGCAGTACTTC. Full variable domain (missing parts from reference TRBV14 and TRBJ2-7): EAGVTQFPSHSVIEKGQTVTLRCDPISGHDNLYWYRRVMGKEIKFLLHFVKESKQDESGMPNNRFLAERTGGTYSTLKVQPAELEDSGVYFCASSHRQGPISYEQYFGPGTRLTVT.

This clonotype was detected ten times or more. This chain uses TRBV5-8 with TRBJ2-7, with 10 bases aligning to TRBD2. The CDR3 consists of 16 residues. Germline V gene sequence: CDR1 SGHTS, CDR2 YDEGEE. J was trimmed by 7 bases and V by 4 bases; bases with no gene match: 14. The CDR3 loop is CASSPRVAGGSLEQYF. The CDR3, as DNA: TGTGCCAGCAGCCCACGGGTAGCGGGAGGTTCTCTGGAGCAGTACTTC.

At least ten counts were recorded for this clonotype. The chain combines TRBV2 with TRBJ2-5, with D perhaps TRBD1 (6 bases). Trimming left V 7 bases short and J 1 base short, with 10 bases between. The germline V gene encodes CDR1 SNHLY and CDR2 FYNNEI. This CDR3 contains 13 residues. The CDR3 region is CASKRGFQETQYF. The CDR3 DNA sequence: TGTGCCAGCAAAAGGGGGTTCCAAGAGACCCAGTACTTC.

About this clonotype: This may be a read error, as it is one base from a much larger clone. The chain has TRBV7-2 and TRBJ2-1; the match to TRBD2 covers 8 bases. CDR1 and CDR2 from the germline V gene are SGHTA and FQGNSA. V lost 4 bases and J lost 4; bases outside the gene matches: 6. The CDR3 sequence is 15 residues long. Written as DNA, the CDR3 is TGTGCCAGCAGCTCGACTAGCGAGGTATACAATGAGCAGTTCTTC. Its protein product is CASSSTSEVYNEQFF.

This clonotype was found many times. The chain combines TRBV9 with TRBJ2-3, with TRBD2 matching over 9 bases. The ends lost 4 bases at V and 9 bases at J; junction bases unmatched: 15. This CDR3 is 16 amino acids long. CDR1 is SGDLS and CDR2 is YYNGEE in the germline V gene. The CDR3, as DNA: TGTGCCAGCAGCCTAAGCCCTAGCGGGATGGAGGTGACGCAGTATTTT. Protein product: CASSLSPSGMEVTQYF.

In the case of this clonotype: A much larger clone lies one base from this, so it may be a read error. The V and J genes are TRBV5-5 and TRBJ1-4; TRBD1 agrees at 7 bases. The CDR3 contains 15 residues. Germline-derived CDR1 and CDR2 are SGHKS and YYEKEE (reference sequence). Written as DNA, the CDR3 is TGTGCCAGCAGCTTTTTAGGGACAGTTGATGAAAAACTGCTTTTT. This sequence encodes CASSFLGTVDEKLLF.

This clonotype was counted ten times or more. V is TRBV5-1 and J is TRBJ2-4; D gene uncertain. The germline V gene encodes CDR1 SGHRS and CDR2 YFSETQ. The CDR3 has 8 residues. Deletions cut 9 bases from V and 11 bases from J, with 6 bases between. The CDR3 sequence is CATYLQYF. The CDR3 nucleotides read TGCGCCACCTACCTTCAGTACTTC.

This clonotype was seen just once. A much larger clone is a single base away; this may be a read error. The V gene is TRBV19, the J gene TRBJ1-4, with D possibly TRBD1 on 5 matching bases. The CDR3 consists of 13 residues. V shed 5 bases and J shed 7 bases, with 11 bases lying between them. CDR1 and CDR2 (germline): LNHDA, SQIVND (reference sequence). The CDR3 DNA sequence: TGTGCCAGTAGTGAGACAGTCCCTGAAAAACTGTTTTTT. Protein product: CASSETVPEKLFF.

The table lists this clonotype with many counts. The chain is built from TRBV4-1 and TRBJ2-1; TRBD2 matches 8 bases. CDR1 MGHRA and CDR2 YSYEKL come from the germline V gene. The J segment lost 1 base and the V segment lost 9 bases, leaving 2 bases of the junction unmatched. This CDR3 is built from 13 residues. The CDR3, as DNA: TGCGCCAGTTCGGGGGGGTCCTACAATGAGCAGTTCTTC. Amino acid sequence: CASSGGSYNEQFF.

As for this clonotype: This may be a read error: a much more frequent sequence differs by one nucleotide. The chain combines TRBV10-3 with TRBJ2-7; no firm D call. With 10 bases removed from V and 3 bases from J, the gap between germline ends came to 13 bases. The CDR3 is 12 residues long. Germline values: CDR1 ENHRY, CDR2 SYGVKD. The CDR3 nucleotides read TGTGCCAACAAAGGCATGGGCTACGAGCAGTACTTC. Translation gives CANKGMGYEQYF.

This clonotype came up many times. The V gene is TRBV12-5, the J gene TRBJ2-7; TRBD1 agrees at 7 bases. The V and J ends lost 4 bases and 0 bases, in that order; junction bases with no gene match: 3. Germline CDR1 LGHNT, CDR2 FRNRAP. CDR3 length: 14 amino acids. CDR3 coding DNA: TGTGCTAGTGGTTACGGGACAGCCTCCTACGAGCAGTACTTC. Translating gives CASGYGTASYEQYF.

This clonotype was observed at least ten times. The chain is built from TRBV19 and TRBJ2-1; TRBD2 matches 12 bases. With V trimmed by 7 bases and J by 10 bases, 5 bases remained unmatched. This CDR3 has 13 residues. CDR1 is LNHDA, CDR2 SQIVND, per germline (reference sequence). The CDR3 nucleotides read TGTGCCAGTATGGCTAGCGGGAGGGAGGAGCAGTTCTTC. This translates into CASMASGREEQFF.

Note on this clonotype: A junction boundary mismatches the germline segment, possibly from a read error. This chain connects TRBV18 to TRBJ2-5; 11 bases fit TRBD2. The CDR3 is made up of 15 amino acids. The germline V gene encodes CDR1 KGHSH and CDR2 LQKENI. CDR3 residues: CASSPLAGGGETQHF. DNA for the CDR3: TGTGCCAGCTCACCTCTAGCGGGAGGTGGAGAGACCCAGCACTTC.

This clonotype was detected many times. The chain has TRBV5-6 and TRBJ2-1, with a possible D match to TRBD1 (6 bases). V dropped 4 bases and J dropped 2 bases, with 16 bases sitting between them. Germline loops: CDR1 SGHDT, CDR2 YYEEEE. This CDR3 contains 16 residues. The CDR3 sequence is CASSLLGDNPYNEQFF. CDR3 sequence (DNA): TGTGCCAGCAGCCTTCTGGGGGACAACCCCTACAATGAGCAGTTCTTC.

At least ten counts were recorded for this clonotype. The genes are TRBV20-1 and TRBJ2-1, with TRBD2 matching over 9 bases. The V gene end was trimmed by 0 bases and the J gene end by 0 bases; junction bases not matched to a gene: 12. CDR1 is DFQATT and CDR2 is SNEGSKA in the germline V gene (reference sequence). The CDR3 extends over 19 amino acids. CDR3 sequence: CSARDLIAGAGGSYNEQFF. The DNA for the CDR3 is TGCAGTGCTAGAGATTTAATAGCGGGAGCGGGGGGCTCCTACAATGAGCAGTTCTTC.